The 3 T cell receptor beta chains presented below share a single source sample, sequenced in a study of T-cell memory formation after mild COVID-19. From the 5' RACE reads, TCRdb called clonotypes with MiXCR, one entry per CDR3 protein. Of under 600,000 distinct CDR3 sequences in the sample, about 20% are singletons; the top ten hold about 8.2%. Material: PBMCs or a T cell subset sorted from them (not recorded which). The receptors here all came from an adult woman who had mild COVID-19 (a few samples of this study predate the infection). Cell type and time point are not known.

This chain uses TRBV12-3 or TRBV12-4 with TRBJ1-2; 7 nucleotides line up with TRBD1. This CDR3 is built from 13 residues. The ends lost 3 bases at V and 8 bases at J; junction bases unmatched: 6. This CDR3 reads CASSFRTGQGYTF. The CDR3 DNA follows: TGTGCCAGCAGTTTCAGGACAGGCCAAGGCTACACCTTC.

This chain links TRBV7-2 with TRBJ2-7, with TRBD2 identical over 8 bases. V was clipped by 5 bases and J by 5 bases; unmatched bases: 8. Looked up from germline, CDR1 is SGHTA and CDR2 is FQGNSA. The length of the CDR3 is 14 residues. Here the CDR3 DNA reads TGTGCCAGCAGCCCTATGTGGACTAGCAACGAGCAGTACTTC. Encoded protein: CASSPMWTSNEQYF.

This clonotype turned up a few times. This chain uses TRBV4-1 with TRBJ2-7; D may be TRBD2 (6 bases). V lost 3 bases, J lost 5 bases, and 17 bases lay in between. Looked up from germline, CDR1 is MGHRA and CDR2 is YSYEKL. This CDR3 comprises 15 residues. CDR3 sequence (DNA): TGCGCCAGCAGCCACCTGTCTGGGGGGAGGAACGAGCAGTACTTC. Translating it yields CASSHLSGGRNEQYF.